The 6 T cell receptor beta chains below were found in one sample sequenced in a study of long-term antiretroviral therapy in people with HIV. Run at survey level, the immunoSEQ assay was version v3.0. Clones were sequenced by immunoSEQ multiplex PCR, and TCRdb holds only the in-frame ones, with some missing. Altogether 20,000 to 25,000 clones are present, 82% being singletons, with the ten largest covering more than 3.5%. The sample was unsorted PBMCs, taken 0.5 years after starting antiretroviral therapy. These receptors were collected from a man younger than 35 with HIV.

V is TRBV29-1 and J is TRBJ1-2; tentative D call: TRBD1 (6 bases). The CDR3 is made up of 13 amino acids. Germline CDR1 SQVTM, CDR2 ANQGSEA. Between the trimmed V and J ends, which lost 4 bases and 7 bases, there was a span of 16 bases. Here the CDR3 DNA reads TGCAGCGTTGTTGCTCTGGGGGCTCTTGGCTACACCTTC. Residues: CSVVALGALGYTF. Variable domain in full (rest from reference TRBV29-1 and TRBJ1-2): SAVISQKPSRDICQRGTSLTIQCQVDSQVTMMFWYRQQPGQSLTLIATANQGSEATYESGFVIDKFPISRPNLTFSTLTVSNMSPEDSSIYLCSVVALGALGYTFGSGTRLTVV.

The chain employs TRBV28 and TRBJ2-7; TRBD2 matches at 7 bases. The V gene's germline CDR1 is MDHEN and CDR2 SYDVKM. V lost 4 bases to trimming and J lost 0 bases; unmatched junction nucleotides: 12. CDR3 size: 17 residues. In nucleotides, the CDR3 is TGTGCCAGCAGTTCTTATATGGGACTATTCAGCTCCTACGAGCAGTACTTC. Translated: CASSSYMGLFSSYEQYF.

The rearrangement joins TRBV19 to TRBJ2-2; D might be TRBD2 (5 bases). This CDR3 is built from 24 residues. CDR1 is LNHDA and CDR2 is SQIVND in the germline V gene (reference sequence). Trimming cost V 0 bases and J 0 bases, with 32 bases left between them. The DNA of the CDR3 is TGTGCCAGTAGTATAGATCATACTAGGTCGGGTGGAGCCTCGGACCATTCGAACACCGGGGAGCTGTTTTTT. This codes for CASSIDHTRSGGASDHSNTGELFF. Using reference TRBV19 and TRBJ2-2 for the parts outside the CDR3, the full variable domain is DGGITQSPKYLFRKEGQNVTLSCEQNLNHDAMYWYRQDPGQGLRLIYYSQIVNDFQKGDIAEGYSVSREKKESFPLTVTSAQKNPTAFYLCASSIDHTRSGGASDHSNTGELFFGEGSRLTVL.

This clone was observed a single time. This chain connects TRBV5-6 to TRBJ2-7; D is possibly TRBD1 or TRBD2 (5 bases each). The ends were cut back, 3 bases at V and 4 bases at J, with 11 bases in the middle. CDR3 size: 13 residues. Looked up from germline, CDR1 is SGHDT and CDR2 is YYEEEE. The CDR3 DNA reads TGTGCCAGCAGCTACCGACAGCGGTACGAGCAGTACTTC. Translated, it gives CASSYRQRYEQYF.

This chain links TRBV9 with TRBJ2-7; TRBD1 aligns across 7 bases. The CDR3 length is 14 residues. Germline CDR1 reads SGDLS; CDR2 reads YYNGEE. Trimming at V came to 4 bases and at J to 6 bases, leaving 10 bases not matched to a gene. CDR3 amino acids: CASSSRQGPSEQYF. CDR3 coding DNA: TGTGCCAGCAGCTCTCGACAGGGTCCGTCCGAGCAGTACTTC.

In its sample, this clone was seen once. The genes are TRBV25-1 and TRBJ2-3; unclear D gene. Germline CDR1 and CDR2: MGHDK and SYGVNS. This CDR3 has 12 amino acids. V was cut by 2 bases and J by 4 bases, with 4 bases left in between. CDR3 sequence (DNA): TGTGCCAGCAGTGAAGGGCCAGATACGCAGTATTTT. It is translated as CASSEGPDTQYF.